The 14 T cell receptor beta chains below were found in one sample sequenced in a study of cytomegalovirus exposure and HLA in healthy donors. The study ran its PCR with 60 Vbeta and 13 Jbeta primers. Clones were read by immunoSEQ multiplex PCR, and TCRdb kept only the in-frame ones, dropping some. The sample lists some 150,000 clones; roughly two thirds were seen once. The sample consisted of PBMCs. The receptors stem from a woman between 25 and 40 years old in good health and CMV-seronegative.

This clone was observed a handful of times. J is TRBJ1-1 and V is TRBV4-1; 8 bases are shared with TRBD1. CDR3 size: 16 residues. Germline V gene sequence: CDR1 MGHRA, CDR2 YSYEKL. Trimming cost V 0 bases and J 5 bases; bases outside gene matches: 8. CDR3 residues: CASSQDKGQGGTEAFF. Written as DNA, the CDR3 is TGCGCCAGCAGCCAAGATAAAGGACAGGGAGGGACTGAAGCTTTCTTT.

This clone was recorded a few times. The chain has TRBV5-1 and TRBJ1-1; 7 bases align to TRBD1. V lost 4 bases to trimming and J lost 0 bases; unmatched junction nucleotides: 9. Germline CDR1 SGHRS, CDR2 YFSETQ. This CDR3 is 16 amino acids long. The CDR3 region is CASSAAPQGMNTEAFF. Here the CDR3 DNA reads TGCGCCAGCAGCGCAGCTCCACAGGGGATGAACACTGAAGCTTTCTTT.

This chain joins TRBV6-1 and TRBJ1-2, with D possibly being TRBD1 (5 bases). CDR3 length: 14 amino acids. V gave up 7 bases and J gave up 8 bases, with 20 bases separating them. Germline values: CDR1 MNHNS, CDR2 SASEGT. CDR3 bases: TGTGCCAGCAAGGGGCCAGCCGGCCCCGGGGGCTACACCTTC. It translates to CASKGPAGPGGYTF.

This clone occurred a few times. The rearrangement joins TRBV5-1 to TRBJ1-1; D unclear. This CDR3 is built from 15 residues. Trimming removed 4 bases at V and 5 bases at J, with 18 bases between. Germline CDR1 and CDR2: SGHRS and YFSETQ. CDR3 DNA: TGCGCCAGCAGCCCCTTCGGACGGGGTGGGACTGAAGCTTTCTTT. Protein product: CASSPFGRGGTEAFF.

This clone showed up just a few times. The V gene is TRBV4-3, the J gene TRBJ1-2; D unresolved. This CDR3 contains 18 residues. Germline loops: CDR1 LGHNA, CDR2 YSLEER. V lost 0 bases and J lost 5, with 22 bases in between. The CDR3 DNA is TGCGCCAGCAGCCAAGACGGTAGCTCGACCTTCCGGTTATATGGCTACACCTTC. Translation gives CASSQDGSSTFRLYGYTF.

This rearrangement joins TRBV5-6 to TRBJ2-5, with 7 positions matching TRBD2. The CDR3 loop spans 16 amino acids. Germline trimming cut 0 bases from V and 4 bases from J; bases unmatched to any gene: 9. Germline values: CDR1 SGHDT, CDR2 YYEEEE. CDR3 amino acids: CASSLGFVGGTETQYF. The CDR3, as DNA: TGTGCCAGCAGCTTGGGGTTTGTGGGAGGGACAGAGACCCAGTACTTC.

This chain links TRBV6-1 with TRBJ1-2; the match to TRBD1 covers 10 bases. V was pared by 7 bases and J by 4 bases, with 6 bases of the junction left unmatched. CDR1 MNHNS and CDR2 SASEGT come from the germline V gene. The CDR3 length is 14 residues. The CDR3 bases are TGTGCCAGCACCCCGGGACAGGGGTTCTATGGCTACACCTTC. Amino acids: CASTPGQGFYGYTF.

This chain links TRBV11-2 with TRBJ1-2; 11 positions agree with TRBD1. J gave up 8 bases and V 4 bases, and 9 bases lay outside the gene matches. The CDR3 is 15 amino acids. Per the germline V gene, CDR1 is SGHAT and CDR2 is FQNNGV. The CDR3 nucleotides read TGTGCCAGCAGCTCCGTTGGGACAGGGGGAATCGGCTACACCTTC. It translates to CASSSVGTGGIGYTF. The complete variable domain, with remaining parts taken from reference TRBV11-2 and TRBJ1-2, reads EAGVAQSPRYKIIEKRQSVAFWCNPISGHATLYWYQQILGQGPKLLIQFQNNGVVDDSQLPKDRFSAERLKGVDSTLKIQPAKLEDSAVYLCASSSVGTGGIGYTFGSGTRLTVV.

This rearrangement joins TRBV7-9 to TRBJ2-2, with D tentatively TRBD1 (5 bases). Germline V gene lookup returns CDR1 SEHNR and CDR2 FQNEAQ (reference sequence). Trimming stripped 4 bases from V and 0 bases from J, with 12 bases between. The CDR3 runs to 16 residues. The CDR3 loop is CASSSPDSSNTGELFF. The CDR3 DNA sequence: TGTGCCAGCAGCTCCCCAGACAGCTCGAACACCGGGGAGCTGTTTTTT.

This clone was found a few times. The rearrangement joins TRBV7-9 to TRBJ2-3, with D perhaps TRBD2 (6 bases). The CDR3 has 14 residues. V lost 2 bases to trimming and J lost 5 bases, with 11 bases between them. The germline gives CDR1 SEHNR, CDR2 FQNEAQ (reference sequence). CDR3: CASSLPGVGDTQYF. CDR3 sequence (DNA): TGTGCCAGCAGCTTACCGGGAGTGGGAGATACGCAGTATTTT.

The V gene is TRBV19, the J gene TRBJ1-1; maybe TRBD1 (5 bases). The germline V and J ends were trimmed by 7 bases and 7 bases, with 10 bases remaining between them. CDR1 and CDR2 (germline): LNHDA, SQIVND (reference sequence). This CDR3 contains 11 residues. The CDR3 here is CASTGLVEAFF. The CDR3 nucleotides are TGTGCCAGTACAGGGCTTGTTGAAGCTTTCTTT.

This clone has just one count. In DNA form, the CDR3 reads TGTGCCAGCAGCAGTACTAGCGGGTTCTACAATGAGCAGTTCTTC. The encoded protein is CASSSTSGFYNEQFF. The chain joins TRBV7-2 to TRBJ2-1; 9 bases are a match to TRBD2. The CDR3 runs 15 residues. The germline gives CDR1 SGHTA, CDR2 FQGNSA. With V trimmed by 5 bases and J by 3 bases, 5 bases remained unmatched.

The V gene is TRBV6-4, the J gene TRBJ2-2; D call uncertain. There are 13 residues in the CDR3. V was clipped by 6 bases and J by 3 bases, with 8 bases between them. Looked up from germline, CDR1 is MRHNA and CDR2 is SNTAGT. The CDR3 here is CASRPGDTGELFF. The CDR3 DNA is TGTGCCAGCAGGCCCGGTGACACCGGGGAGCTGTTTTTT.

The J gene is TRBJ2-2, the V gene TRBV7-2; 7 bases are a match to TRBD2. With 2 bases clipped from V and 5 bases from J, the junction kept 5 bases outside the gene matches. Looked up from germline, CDR1 is SGHTA and CDR2 is FQGNSA. The CDR3 is made up of 15 amino acids. This CDR3 is CASSLQGLHTGELFF. CDR3 bases: TGTGCCAGCAGCTTACAGGGACTACATACCGGGGAGCTGTTTTTT.